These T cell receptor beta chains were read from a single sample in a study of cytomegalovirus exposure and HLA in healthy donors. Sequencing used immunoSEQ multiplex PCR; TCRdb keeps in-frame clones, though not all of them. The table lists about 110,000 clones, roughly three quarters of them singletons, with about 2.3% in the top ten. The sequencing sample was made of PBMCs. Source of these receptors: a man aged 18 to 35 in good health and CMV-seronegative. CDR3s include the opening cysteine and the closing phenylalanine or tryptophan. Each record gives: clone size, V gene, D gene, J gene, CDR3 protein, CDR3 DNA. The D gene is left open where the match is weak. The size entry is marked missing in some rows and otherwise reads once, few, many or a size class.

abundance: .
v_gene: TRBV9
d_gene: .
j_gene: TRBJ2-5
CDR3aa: CASSALLAGGQETQYF
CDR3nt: TGTGCCAGCAGCGCCCTTCTGGCAGGGGGGCAAGAGACCCAGTACTTC

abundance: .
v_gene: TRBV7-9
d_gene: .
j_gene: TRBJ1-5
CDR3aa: CASSLARQNSLESQPQHF
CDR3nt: TGTGCCAGCAGCTTAGCGCGACAAAATTCCCTCGAGAGTCAGCCCCAGCATTTT

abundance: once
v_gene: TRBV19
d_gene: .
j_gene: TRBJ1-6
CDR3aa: CASSTELNSPLHF
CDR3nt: TGTGCCAGTAGTACGGAGCTAAATTCACCCCTCCACTTT

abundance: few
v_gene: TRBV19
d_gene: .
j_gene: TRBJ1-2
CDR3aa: CASSIPGPGYGYTF
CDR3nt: TGTGCCAGTAGTATCCCGGGCCCGGGATATGGCTACACCTTC

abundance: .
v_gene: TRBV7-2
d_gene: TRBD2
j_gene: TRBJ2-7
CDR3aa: CASSLALAGGVGEQYF
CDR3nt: TGTGCCAGCAGCTTAGCACTAGCGGGGGGTGTAGGGGAGCAGTACTTC

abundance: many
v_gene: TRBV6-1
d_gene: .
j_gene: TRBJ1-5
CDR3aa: CASSRTGNSNQPQHF
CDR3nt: TGTGCCAGCAGCCGGACCGGGAATAGCAATCAGCCCCAGCATTTT

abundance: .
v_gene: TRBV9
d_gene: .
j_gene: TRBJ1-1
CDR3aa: CASSERQRNTEAFF
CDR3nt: TGTGCCAGCAGCGAAAGACAGCGGAACACTGAAGCTTTCTTT

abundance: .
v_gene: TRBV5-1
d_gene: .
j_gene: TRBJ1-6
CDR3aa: CASSLDGDSNSPLHF
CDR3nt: TGCGCCAGCAGCTTGGATGGGGACTCTAATTCACCCCTCCACTTT

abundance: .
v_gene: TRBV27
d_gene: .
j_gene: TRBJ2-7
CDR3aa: CASSADRMRSYEQYF
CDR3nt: TGTGCCAGCAGTGCCGACAGGATGAGGTCCTACGAGCAGTACTTC

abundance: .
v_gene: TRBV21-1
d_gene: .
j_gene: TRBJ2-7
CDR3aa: CASSKKPTISHEQYF
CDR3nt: TGTGCCAGCAGCAAAAAGCCGACAATAAGCCACGAGCAGTACTTC

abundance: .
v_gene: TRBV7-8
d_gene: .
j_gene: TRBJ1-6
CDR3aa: CASSGAAYNSPLHF
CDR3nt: TGTGCCAGCAGCGGGGCCGCCTATAATTCACCCCTCCACTTT

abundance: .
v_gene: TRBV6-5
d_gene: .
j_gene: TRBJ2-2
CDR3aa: CASSYEWYSTGELFF
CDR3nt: TGTGCCAGCAGTTACGAGTGGTATAGCACCGGGGAGCTGTTTTTT

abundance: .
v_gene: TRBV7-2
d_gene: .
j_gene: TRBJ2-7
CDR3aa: CASSVLAKYEQYF
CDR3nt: TGTGCCAGCAGCGTTTTAGCCAAATACGAGCAGTACTTC

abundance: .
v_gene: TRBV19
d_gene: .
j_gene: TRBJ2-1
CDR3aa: CASSIDLSASSVYEQFF
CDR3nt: TGTGCCAGTAGTATAGATCTAAGCGCTTCCTCAGTCTATGAGCAGTTCTTC

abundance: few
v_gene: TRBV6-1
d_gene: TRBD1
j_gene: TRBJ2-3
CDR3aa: CASTGQFVNTQYF
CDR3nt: TGTGCCAGCACGGGACAGTTCGTTAATACGCAGTATTTT

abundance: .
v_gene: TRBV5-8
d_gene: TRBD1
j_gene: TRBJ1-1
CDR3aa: CASSLTPGQSVTEAFF
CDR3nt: TGTGCCAGCAGCTTGACCCCGGGACAGTCGGTCACTGAAGCTTTCTTT

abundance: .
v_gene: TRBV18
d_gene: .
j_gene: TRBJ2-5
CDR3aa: CASSPPAWETQYF
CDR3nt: TGTGCCAGCTCACCGCCAGCGTGGGAGACCCAGTACTTC

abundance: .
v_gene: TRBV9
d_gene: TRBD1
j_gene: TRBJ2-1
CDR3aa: CASSARGLARFYNEQFF
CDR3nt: TGTGCCAGCAGCGCCAGGGGGCTGGCCCGTTTCTACAATGAGCAGTTCTTC

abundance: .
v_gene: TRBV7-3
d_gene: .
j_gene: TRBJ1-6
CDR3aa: CASSLTPRAYNSPLHF
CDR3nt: TGTGCCAGCAGCTTAACGCCCAGGGCCTATAATTCACCCCTCCACTTT

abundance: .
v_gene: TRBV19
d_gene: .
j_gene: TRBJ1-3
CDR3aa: CASSTTLSPWGRVGNTIYF
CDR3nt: TGTGCCAGTAGTACGACCCTCTCCCCATGGGGGCGCGTTGGAAACACCATATATTTT

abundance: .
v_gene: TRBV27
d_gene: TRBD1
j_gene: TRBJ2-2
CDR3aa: CASSKGLRQGARTGELFF
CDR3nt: TGTGCCAGCAGCAAAGGGCTTAGACAGGGGGCGCGGACCGGGGAGCTGTTTTTT

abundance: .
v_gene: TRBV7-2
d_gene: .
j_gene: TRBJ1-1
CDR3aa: CASSFVGRGDQAFF
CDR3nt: TGTGCCAGCAGCTTTGTAGGGCGGGGCGACCAAGCTTTCTTT

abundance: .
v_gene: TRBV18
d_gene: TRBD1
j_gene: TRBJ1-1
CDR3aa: CASSSGTGVVGTEAFF
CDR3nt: TGTGCCAGCTCATCCGGGACAGGTGTGGTGGGCACTGAAGCTTTCTTT

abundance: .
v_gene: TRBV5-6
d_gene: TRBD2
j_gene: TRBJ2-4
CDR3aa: CASSYGTSGGAENIQYF
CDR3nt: TGTGCCAGCAGTTACGGGACTAGCGGGGGGGCCGAAAACATTCAGTACTTC

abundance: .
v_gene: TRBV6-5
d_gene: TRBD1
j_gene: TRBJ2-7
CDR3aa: CVTRQGAGEQYF
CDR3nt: TGTGTCACGAGACAGGGGGCCGGCGAGCAGTACTTC

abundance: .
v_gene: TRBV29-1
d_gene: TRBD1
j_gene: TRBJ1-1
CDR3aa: CSARTGWNTEAFF
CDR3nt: TGCAGCGCCCGGACAGGGTGGAACACTGAAGCTTTCTTT

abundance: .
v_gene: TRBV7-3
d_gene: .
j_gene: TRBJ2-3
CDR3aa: CASSFGQSGTQYF
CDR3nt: TGTGCCAGCAGCTTTGGACAGTCCGGTACGCAGTATTTT

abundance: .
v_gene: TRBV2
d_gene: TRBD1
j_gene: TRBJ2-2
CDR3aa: CASISGQGVTGELFF
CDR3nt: TGTGCCAGCATTTCGGGACAGGGAGTTACCGGGGAGCTGTTTTTT

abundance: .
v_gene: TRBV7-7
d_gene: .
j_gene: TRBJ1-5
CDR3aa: CASSLAVEQPQHF
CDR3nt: TGTGCTAGCAGCTTAGCCGTAGAGCAGCCCCAGCATTTT

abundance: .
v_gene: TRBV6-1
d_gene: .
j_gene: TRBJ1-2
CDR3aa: CASSEIRGRVSYPF
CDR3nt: TGTGCCAGCAGTGAAATTAGAGGCCGAGTAAGCTACCCCTTC

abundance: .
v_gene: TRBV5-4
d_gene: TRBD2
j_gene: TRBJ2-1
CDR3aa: CASTASGLNEQFF
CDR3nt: TGTGCCAGCACGGCTAGCGGGCTCAATGAGCAGTTCTTC